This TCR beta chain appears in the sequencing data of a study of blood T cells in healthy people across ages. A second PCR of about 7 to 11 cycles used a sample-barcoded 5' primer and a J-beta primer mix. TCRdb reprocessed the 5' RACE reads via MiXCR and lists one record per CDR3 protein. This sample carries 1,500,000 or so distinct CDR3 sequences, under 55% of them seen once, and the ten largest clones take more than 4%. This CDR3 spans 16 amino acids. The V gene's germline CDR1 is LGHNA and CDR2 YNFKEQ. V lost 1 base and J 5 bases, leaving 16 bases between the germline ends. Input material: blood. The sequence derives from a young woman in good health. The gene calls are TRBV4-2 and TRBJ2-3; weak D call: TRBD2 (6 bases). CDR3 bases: TGTGCCAGCAGCCAAGGGTCCCGGACTACCGGAGATACGCAGTATTTT. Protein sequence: CASSQGSRTTGDTQYF.